One and the same sample provided the 32 T cell receptor beta chains below, sequenced in a study of a mutant IDH1 vaccine in newly diagnosed glioma. Only in-frame clones appear in the TCRdb table, and some are missing; sequencing was by immunoSEQ multiplex PCR. The sample carries around 120,000 clones, around three quarters recorded once. Their target antigens are unknown. Sample time point: week 11, during vaccination. Every vaccination contained 300 ug of the mutant IDH1 20-mer peptide and was paired with topical imiquimod. The sequencing here drew on PBMCs, taken from a glioma patient whose treatment included an IDH1 peptide vaccine. Receptor source: a man aged 40-49 years with glioma.

The gene calls are TRBV27 and TRBJ2-1; D is unresolved. Trimming stripped 4 bases from V and 5 bases from J, with 12 bases between. The length of the CDR3 is 14 residues. Germline CDR1 reads MNHEY; CDR2 reads SMNVEV (reference sequence). The CDR3: CASSSRVVHNEQFF. The CDR3 region has the DNA TGTGCCAGCAGTTCACGCGTCGTCCACAATGAGCAGTTCTTC.

The chain employs TRBV6-6 and TRBJ2-7, with 8 bases identical to TRBD2. The germline CDR1 and CDR2 sequences are MNHNY and SVGAGI (reference sequence). The CDR3 is 14 amino acids. Trimming took 5 bases from V and 3 from J; bases not matched to a gene: 6. The chain's CDR3 is CASSTAGAHYEQYF. The CDR3 DNA reads as TGTGCCAGCAGTACAGCGGGGGCTCACTACGAGCAGTACTTC.

This clone was observed once. V gene TRBV9 combines with J gene TRBJ2-3; 9 bases align to TRBD1. There are 18 residues in the CDR3. Trimming removed 0 bases from V and 0 bases from J; junction bases left unmatched: 8. Germline V gene data show CDR1 as SGDLS and CDR2 as YYNGEE. The DNA of the CDR3 is TGTGCCAGCAGCGTAGAGGTGACAGGGGGTATGAGCACAGATACGCAGTATTTT. It encodes CASSVEVTGGMSTDTQYF.

This chain joins TRBV9 and TRBJ2-2, with D possibly being TRBD2 (6 bases). CDR3 length equals 15 residues. The V end lost 0 bases, the J end lost 4 bases, and 10 bases lay between the germline ends. The V gene's germline CDR1 is SGDLS and CDR2 YYNGEE. The CDR3 is CASSVVQAGTGELFF. CDR3 coding DNA: TGTGCCAGCAGCGTAGTTCAAGCGGGCACCGGGGAGCTGTTTTTT.

J is TRBJ2-7 and V is TRBV6-5; D is tentatively TRBD1 or TRBD2 (8 bases each). CDR1 is MNHEY, CDR2 SVGAGI, per germline. Trimming pared 6 bases from V and 6 bases from J, leaving 21 bases between. The CDR3 has 15 amino acids. The CDR3 nucleotides are TGTGCCAGCAGAGCGTCGGGACTAGGGACAGGCGAGCAGTACTTC. Amino acid sequence: CASRASGLGTGEQYF.

The chain couples TRBV5-1 to TRBJ2-7; D is unclear. CDR3 size: 14 residues. V was pared by 0 bases and J by 0 bases, with 7 bases between. Germline CDR1 SGHRS, CDR2 YFSETQ. The CDR3 region is CASSLERSSYEQYF. DNA of the CDR3: TGCGCCAGCAGCTTGGAACGGAGCTCCTACGAGCAGTACTTC. Combining the CDR3 with reference TRBV5-1 and TRBJ2-7 gives the whole variable domain KAGVTQTPRYLIKTRGQQVTLSCSPISGHRSVSWYQQTPGQGLQFLFEYFSETQRNKGNFPGRFSGRQFSNSRSEMNVSTLELGDSALYLCASSLERSSYEQYFGPGTRLTVT.

The chain carries TRBV19 and TRBJ2-3, with D maybe TRBD2 (5 bases). V was trimmed by 3 bases and J by 0 bases, leaving 10 bases between them. The CDR3 length is 15 residues. Germline CDR1 is LNHDA and CDR2 is SQIVND (reference sequence). The CDR3, as DNA: TGTGCCAGTAGTATCGGGGAACCCAGCACAGATACGCAGTATTTT. This codes for CASSIGEPSTDTQYF.

This rearrangement joins TRBV2 to TRBJ2-7; D is perhaps TRBD2 (5 bases). The V gene's germline CDR1 is SNHLY and CDR2 FYNNEI. The V end was cut by 4 bases, the J end by 0 bases, with 7 bases between. The CDR3 is made up of 13 amino acids. CDR3 nucleotide sequence: TGTGCCAGCAGTGCGGGGATCTCCTACGAGCAGTACTTC. Translation: CASSAGISYEQYF.

This clone showed up just a few times. CDR3 sequence (DNA): TGTGCTAGTGGTTTGGGACAGGGAGACGAAAAACTGTTTTTT. Protein product: CASGLGQGDEKLFF. The V call is TRBV12-5, the J call TRBJ1-4; 7 bases fit TRBD1. There are 14 residues in the CDR3. Unmatched junction bases numbered 4, after V lost 1 base and J lost 8 bases. Per the germline V gene, CDR1 is LGHNT and CDR2 is FRNRAP. Drawing the rest from reference TRBV12-5 and TRBJ1-4, the complete variable domain is DARVTQTPRHKVTEMGQEVTMRCQPILGHNTVFWYRQTMMQGLELLAYFRNRAPLDDSGMPKDRFSAEMPDATLATLKIQPSEPRDSAVYFCASGLGQGDEKLFFGSGTQLSVL.

This rearrangement joins TRBV5-1 to TRBJ2-5; TRBD2 might be the D (7 bases). The V end was cut by 7 bases, the J end by 7 bases, with 17 bases between. This CDR3 comprises 13 residues. CDR1 and CDR2 (germline): SGHRS, YFSETQ. The DNA of the CDR3 is TGCGCCAGCTCCCTGGGGGGCGGGAGGACCCAGTACTTC. Translating gives CASSLGGGRTQYF.

The V and J genes are TRBV18 and TRBJ2-1; 7 bases agree with TRBD2. V trimming: 0 bases; J trimming: 2 bases; junction bases outside the gene matches: 7. Per germline, CDR1 KGHSH and CDR2 LQKENI. This CDR3 is built from 17 residues. The CDR3 nucleotides read TGTGCCAGCTCACCACCTCTAGCGGAGGGGACCTACAATGAGCAGTTCTTC. Amino acids: CASSPPLAEGTYNEQFF.

This clone has more than one count but fewer than ten. The CDR3 DNA reads TGTGCCTGGAGTGTACGGCCTAGCGGGAGAATGGTTTACGAGCAGTACTTC. Protein: CAWSVRPSGRMVYEQYF. This chain uses TRBV30 with TRBJ2-7; 10 nucleotides line up with TRBD2. Germline CDR1 is GTSNPN and CDR2 is SVGIG (reference sequence). The CDR3 loop spans 17 amino acids. The V gene end was trimmed by 0 bases and the J gene end by 4 bases; junction bases not matched to a gene: 12.

The gene calls are TRBV9 and TRBJ1-6; D remains unclear. In germline, CDR1 is SGDLS, CDR2 YYNGEE. The V gene lost 5 bases and the J gene lost 7 bases, with 16 bases spanning the gap. The CDR3 is 15 amino acids. CDR3: CASRDEVSRNSPLHF. The CDR3 DNA is TGTGCCAGCAGGGACGAAGTTTCCCGAAATTCACCCCTCCACTTT.

The chain uses TRBV27 and TRBJ1-2, with no clear D. V lost 2 bases and J lost 4, with 11 bases in between. This CDR3 contains 14 residues. Germline lookup yields CDR1 MNHEY and CDR2 SMNVEV (reference sequence). The CDR3 reads CASSLGSGAYGYTF. CDR3 bases: TGTGCCAGCAGTTTAGGGTCCGGCGCCTATGGCTACACCTTC.

V usage is TRBV6-5 and J usage is TRBJ2-7; D may be TRBD1 (6 bases). Germline-derived CDR1 and CDR2 are MNHEY and SVGAGI. The CDR3 contains 15 residues. V lost 8 bases to trimming and J lost 0 bases, with 17 bases between them. CDR3 sequence: CASAVGHFPSYEQYF. The CDR3 nucleotides read TGTGCCAGCGCCGTGGGACATTTTCCCTCCTACGAGCAGTACTTC.

This chain joins TRBV19 and TRBJ2-2; D possibly corresponds to TRBD2 (5 bases). V shed 2 bases and J shed 5 bases, with 24 bases lying between them. Germline loops: CDR1 LNHDA, CDR2 SQIVND (reference sequence). This CDR3 spans 19 amino acids. In nucleotides, the CDR3 is TGTGCCAGTAGTATACTAACGGACTTAGCGCGGGTTGGGACCGGGGAGCTGTTTTTT. This gives the protein CASSILTDLARVGTGELFF.

This chain links TRBV28 with TRBJ2-3; tentative D call: TRBD1 (6 bases). V dropped 4 bases and J dropped 2 bases, with 13 bases sitting between them. The CDR3 loop spans 15 amino acids. The germline V gene encodes CDR1 MDHEN and CDR2 SYDVKM. CDR3: CASSSQGSHTDTQYF. The CDR3 region has the DNA TGTGCCAGCAGTTCACAGGGTTCCCACACAGATACGCAGTATTTT.

This chain's CDR3 is CASSPGAGPDTQYF. In DNA, the CDR3 is TGCGCCAGCAGCCCTGGCGCAGGGCCAGATACGCAGTATTTT. V gene TRBV5-1 combines with J gene TRBJ2-3, with D perhaps TRBD1 (5 bases). The CDR3 length is 14 residues. CDR1 and CDR2 from the germline V gene are SGHRS and YFSETQ. Trimming took 4 bases from V and 4 from J, leaving 13 bases between them. The full variable domain, rest sourced from reference TRBV5-1 and TRBJ2-3, is KAGVTQTPRYLIKTRGQQVTLSCSPISGHRSVSWYQQTPGQGLQFLFEYFSETQRNKGNFPGRFSGRQFSNSRSEMNVSTLELGDSALYLCASSPGAGPDTQYFGPGTRLTVL.

This clone turned up a few times. The chain recombines TRBV7-2 with TRBJ1-1; D is ambiguous. V dropped 1 base and J dropped 1 base, with 7 bases sitting between them. The CDR3 extends over 14 amino acids. CDR1 SGHTA and CDR2 FQGNSA come from the germline V gene. In DNA, the CDR3 is TGTGCCAGCAGCTTAGGTACGCGGAACACTGAAGCTTTCTTT. As protein: CASSLGTRNTEAFF.

V gene TRBV18 combines with J gene TRBJ2-7; TRBD2 matches at 10 bases. Per the germline V gene, CDR1 is KGHSH and CDR2 is LQKENI. The CDR3 runs to 15 residues. The trim removed 6 bases at V and 2 bases at J, leaving 7 bases unmatched. The CDR3 reads CASSPTSGAAYEQYF. CDR3 sequence (DNA): TGTGCCAGCTCGCCTACTAGCGGGGCCGCCTACGAGCAGTACTTC.

The chain combines TRBV9 with TRBJ2-1; 7 positions agree with TRBD2. This CDR3 is built from 15 residues. Germline-derived CDR1 and CDR2 are SGDLS and YYNGEE. V lost 4 bases and J lost 3; bases outside the gene matches: 7. The CDR3 nucleotides read TGTGCCAGCAGCATGCGGGGGATAGGCTACAATGAGCAGTTCTTC. Translating gives CASSMRGIGYNEQFF. The whole variable domain, filled in from reference TRBV9 and TRBJ2-1, reads DSGVTQTPKHLITATGQRVTLRCSPRSGDLSVYWYQQSLDQGLQFLIQYYNGEERAKGNILERFSAQQFPDLHSELNLSSLELGDSALYFCASSMRGIGYNEQFFGPGTRLTVL.

This chain links TRBV9 with TRBJ2-4; the match to TRBD2 covers 9 bases. Germline V gene data show CDR1 as SGDLS and CDR2 as YYNGEE. The CDR3 length is 17 residues. J gave up 3 bases and V 1 base, and 8 bases lay outside the gene matches. The CDR3 region is CASSVLAGGPGKNIQYF. Here the CDR3 DNA reads TGTGCCAGCAGCGTACTCGCGGGAGGGCCCGGCAAAAACATTCAGTACTTC.

The V and J genes are TRBV19 and TRBJ1-1; D ambiguous. The CDR3 is made up of 12 amino acids. V shed 4 bases and J shed 6 bases, with 9 bases lying between them. The germline gives CDR1 LNHDA, CDR2 SQIVND (reference sequence). The CDR3 sequence is CASSNRRAEAFF. The CDR3 region has the DNA TGTGCCAGTAGTAACCGACGGGCTGAAGCTTTCTTT.

V usage is TRBV6-1 and J usage is TRBJ2-7; unclear D gene. Germline loops: CDR1 MNHNS, CDR2 SASEGT. Deletions cut 2 bases from V and 0 bases from J, with 8 bases between. The CDR3 is 14 amino acids. CDR3 nucleotide sequence: TGTGCCAGCAGTGAACAAGGAAACTCCTACGAGCAGTACTTC. Translated: CASSEQGNSYEQYF.

The rearrangement joins TRBV7-9 to TRBJ1-2, with D unclear. The CDR3 loop spans 13 amino acids. V lost 0 bases to trimming and J lost 7 bases, with 9 bases between them. Germline CDR1 and CDR2: SEHNR and FQNEAQ (reference sequence). The CDR3 protein is CASSLAGSLGYTF. CDR3 DNA: TGTGCCAGCAGCTTAGCGGGCAGTCTTGGCTACACCTTC.

The genes are TRBV7-2 and TRBJ1-5, with D unresolved. The CDR3 spans 15 residues. V was shortened by 5 bases and J by 2 bases, with 13 bases between the two germline ends. CDR1 is SGHTA and CDR2 is FQGNSA in the germline V gene. The CDR3 region is CASSPWAGGNQPQHF. The CDR3 coding sequence is TGTGCCAGCAGCCCCTGGGCGGGAGGCAATCAGCCCCAGCATTTT.

The chain is built from TRBV19 and TRBJ2-1; the D gene is possibly TRBD2 (5 bases). The V end lost 10 bases, the J end lost 2 bases, and 15 bases lay between the germline ends. Germline V gene data show CDR1 as LNHDA and CDR2 as SQIVND (reference sequence). The CDR3 runs 14 residues. CDR3 nucleotides: TGTGCCACCTACGGAGGCAACACCTACAATGAGCAGTTCTTC. Its protein product is CATYGGNTYNEQFF. Full variable domain (outside the CDR3, taken from reference TRBV19 and TRBJ2-1): DGGITQSPKYLFRKEGQNVTLSCEQNLNHDAMYWYRQDPGQGLRLIYYSQIVNDFQKGDIAEGYSVSREKKESFPLTVTSAQKNPTAFYLCATYGGNTYNEQFFGPGTRLTVL.

V gene TRBV7-6 combines with J gene TRBJ2-5; unclear D gene. CDR1 is SGHVS, CDR2 FNYEAQ, per germline. This CDR3 is built from 12 residues. V gave up 6 bases and J gave up 2 bases, with 7 bases separating them. CDR3 in amino acids: CASRGPQETQYF. The CDR3 DNA is TGTGCCAGCAGGGGCCCGCAAGAGACCCAGTACTTC.

A few counts support this clone. This rearrangement joins TRBV5-6 to TRBJ2-3; D is ambiguous. Trimming took 3 bases from V and 13 from J, leaving 21 bases between them. CDR1 is SGHDT, CDR2 YYEEEE, per germline. The CDR3 covers 14 residues. Here the CDR3 DNA reads TGTGCCAGCAGCTCTGATAATGCAGAAACTTACAAGTATTTT. It translates to CASSSDNAETYKYF.

This clone was recorded only once. The chain couples TRBV28 to TRBJ1-5; 7 bases are a match to TRBD1. The CDR3 is made up of 15 amino acids. Germline values: CDR1 MDHEN, CDR2 SYDVKM. The V and J ends lost 3 bases and 3 bases, in that order; junction bases with no gene match: 5. The CDR3 sequence is CASSFKQGPNQPQHF. The CDR3 DNA reads as TGTGCCAGCAGTTTCAAACAGGGGCCCAATCAGCCCCAGCATTTT.

A single count supports this clone. This rearrangement joins TRBV5-4 to TRBJ2-7; TRBD1 matches at 7 bases. The CDR3 loop spans 15 amino acids. V was clipped by 3 bases and J by 6 bases; unmatched bases: 12. The germline gives CDR1 SGHNT, CDR2 YYREEE (reference sequence). The CDR3 nucleotides read TGTGCCAGCAGCTCCGGGACAGCTGGGATCTGCGAGCAGTACTTC. This translates into CASSSGTAGICEQYF.

The chain joins TRBV9 to TRBJ1-2; 9 positions agree with TRBD1. Germline V CDR1 and CDR2: SGDLS, YYNGEE. The J segment lost 6 bases and the V segment lost 2 bases, leaving 8 bases of the junction unmatched. The CDR3 length is 15 residues. Here the CDR3 DNA reads TGTGCCAGCAGCGTCGACTACAGGGGGCGGGATGGCTACACCTTC. Amino acid sequence: CASSVDYRGRDGYTF.